This record concerns one T cell receptor beta chain sequence. Per the study methods: Amplification from reference gene primers served as the basis for estimated nucleated cell counts. Here immunoSEQ multiplex PCR was the method, and the copy in TCRdb shows in-frame clones only, minus some. That table furnishes V, J and clone size, whereas the DNA furnished D and trimming. Here the sample spans 110,000 or so clones, approximately 90% being singletons. Germline lookup yields CDR1 DFQATT and CDR2 SNEGSKA (reference sequence). The CDR3 totals 14 residues. V lost 3 bases and J 7 bases, leaving 13 bases between the germline ends. The entry originates in a study of blood T cell repertoires in COVID-19. On the study more broadly: Some COVID-19 samples were acute and others convalescent; all came from the United States, Italy and Spain. T cells, B-cell-depleted T cells, or PBMCs supplied cDNA or gDNA.

Material for sequencing was peripheral blood. This sequence originates from a woman between 50 and 59 years old with acute or convalescent COVID-19. V gene TRBV20-1 combines with J gene TRBJ1-6; D is unclear. As DNA, the CDR3 is TGCAGTGCTAGTATGGGGAGTCCAAATTCACCCCTCCACTTT. Amino acids: CSASMGSPNSPLHF.